The 5 T cell receptor beta chains listed next were all sequenced from one sample in a study of graft-versus-host responses after intestinal transplantation. The antigens of these receptors remain unknown. Method: immunoSEQ multiplex PCR; TCRdb's copy keeps in-frame clones and lacks some. Of about 110,000 clones in the sample, around 90% were seen once. Sequences were derived from unstimulated CD4+ T cells sorted from spleen or lymph node cells, sampled before transplant. The source is a human donor who was the organ donor for an intestinal transplant.

The chain recombines TRBV4-3 with TRBJ2-3; 8 bases agree with TRBD2. Germline V gives CDR1 LGHNA, CDR2 YSLEER. The CDR3 is 16 residues long. J lost 4 bases, V lost 0 bases, and 6 bases had no gene match. The CDR3 sequence is CASSQDRGLGPDTQYF. The DNA of the CDR3 is TGCGCCAGCAGCCAAGATCGGGGACTAGGCCCAGATACGCAGTATTTT.

The chain carries TRBV5-5 and TRBJ1-2; 9 bases align to TRBD1. The CDR3 runs to 13 residues. Per the germline V gene, CDR1 is SGHKS and CDR2 is YYEKEE (reference sequence). V shed 4 bases and J 6 bases; nucleotides not matched to a gene: 4. CDR3 in amino acids: CASSHGTGNGYTF. For the CDR3, the DNA is TGTGCCAGCAGCCATGGGACAGGGAATGGCTACACCTTC.

This rearrangement joins TRBV30 to TRBJ2-3, with D possibly being TRBD2 (6 bases). CDR1 and CDR2 (germline): GTSNPN, SVGIG (reference sequence). The CDR3 spans 12 residues. V was clipped by 1 base and J by 4 bases, with 6 bases between them. The CDR3 nucleotides read TGTGCCTGGAGTGGGGGGGCAGATACGCAGTATTTT. It is translated as CAWSGGADTQYF.

This sequence joins TRBV5-1 and TRBJ2-2, with 11 nucleotides matching TRBD2. The V gene's germline CDR1 is SGHRS and CDR2 YFSETQ. The CDR3 spans 14 residues. The V segment lost 5 bases and the J segment 3 bases; nucleotides outside the gene matches: 0. In DNA, the CDR3 is TGCGCCAGCAGACTAGCGGGAGACACCGGGGAGCTGTTTTTT. It is translated as CASRLAGDTGELFF.

The chain recombines TRBV10-3 with TRBJ2-5; 9 nucleotides line up with TRBD2. V shed 0 bases and J 2 bases; nucleotides not matched to a gene: 1. The CDR3 runs to 15 residues. CDR1 ENHRY and CDR2 SYGVKD come from the germline V gene. In DNA form, the CDR3 reads TGTGCCATCAGTGAGTCAACTAGCGGGCAAGAGACCCAGTACTTC. It codes for CAISESTSGQETQYF.